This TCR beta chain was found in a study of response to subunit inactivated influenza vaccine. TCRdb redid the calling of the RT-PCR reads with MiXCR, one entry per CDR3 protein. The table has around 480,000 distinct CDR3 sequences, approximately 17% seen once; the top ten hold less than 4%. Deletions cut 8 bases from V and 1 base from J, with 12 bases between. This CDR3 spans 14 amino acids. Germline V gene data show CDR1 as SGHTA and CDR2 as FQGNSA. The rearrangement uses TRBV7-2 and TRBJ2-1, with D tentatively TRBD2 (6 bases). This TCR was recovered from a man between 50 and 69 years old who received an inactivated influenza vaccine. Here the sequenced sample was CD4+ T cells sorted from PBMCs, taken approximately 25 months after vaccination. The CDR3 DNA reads TGTGCCAGCCGCCTAGCGCCGTCCTACAATGAGCAGTTCTTC. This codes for CASRLAPSYNEQFF.